This passage covers 19 T cell receptor beta chains from one sample sequenced in a study of blood T cell repertoires in COVID-19. Sequenced by immunoSEQ multiplex PCR; TCRdb stores in-frame clones only, minus some. This sample yields under 200,000 clones, of which 85% to 90% are seen a single time; 3% to 4% belongs to the top ten. Material: peripheral blood. Source of these receptors: a woman in her 70s with acute or convalescent COVID-19.

This chain joins TRBV7-2 and TRBJ1-1, with a possible D match to TRBD1 (6 bases). V gave up 2 bases and J gave up 4 bases, with 14 bases separating them. Germline V gene sequence: CDR1 SGHTA, CDR2 FQGNSA. CDR3 length: 15 residues. DNA for the CDR3: TGTGCCAGCAGCTTATTTCAACAGGGCCTCACTGAAGCTTTCTTT. It encodes CASSLFQQGLTEAFF.

This clone has only a few counts. V usage is TRBV7-2 and J usage is TRBJ2-2, with a tentative D call TRBD1 (5 bases). The CDR3 has 14 amino acids. Germline loops: CDR1 SGHTA, CDR2 FQGNSA. V lost 2 bases to trimming and J lost 2 bases, with 6 bases between them. CDR3 residues: CASSLQGNTGELFF. CDR3 bases: TGTGCCAGCAGCTTACAGGGAAACACCGGGGAGCTGTTTTTT.

The J gene is TRBJ1-1, the V gene TRBV6-5; D not resolved. Trimming took off 2 bases at V and 1 base at J, with 14 bases between the two ends. Germline V gene data show CDR1 as MNHEY and CDR2 as SVGAGI. This CDR3 region has 16 residues. The CDR3 region is CASSYIPGRPNTEAFF. CDR3 sequence (DNA): TGTGCCAGCAGTTACATCCCCGGCAGGCCGAACACTGAAGCTTTCTTT.

The gene calls are TRBV12-3 or TRBV12-4 and TRBJ1-1; D is unresolved. Trimming shortened V by 1 base and J by 6 bases, and 6 bases separated the two germline ends. This CDR3 has 12 residues. This CDR3 reads CASSLVPAEAFF. CDR3 DNA: TGTGCCAGCAGTTTAGTCCCAGCTGAAGCTTTCTTT.

V is TRBV4-3 and J is TRBJ2-1; TRBD2 aligns across 14 bases. CDR3 length: 17 amino acids. The germline V gene encodes CDR1 LGHNA and CDR2 YSLEER. The V gene end was trimmed by 0 bases and the J gene end by 8 bases; junction bases not matched to a gene: 6. As DNA, the CDR3 is TGCGCCAGCAGCCAAGATTTGACTAGCGGGGGGGCTGATGAGCAGTTCTTC. Translation gives CASSQDLTSGGADEQFF.

The V call is TRBV7-2, the J call TRBJ2-5, with 7 bases fitting TRBD1. Germline V CDR1 and CDR2: SGHTA, FQGNSA. V lost 6 bases to trimming and J lost 5 bases; unmatched junction nucleotides: 9. The CDR3 sequence is 14 residues long. CDR3: CASSPRQGAETQYF. CDR3 bases: TGTGCCAGCAGTCCCAGACAGGGCGCGGAGACCCAGTACTTC.

The rearrangement uses TRBV5-5 and TRBJ1-5; D may be TRBD1 (5 bases). V lost 4 bases and J 4 bases, leaving 15 bases between the germline ends. The CDR3 runs 15 residues. Per germline, CDR1 SGHKS and CDR2 YYEKEE (reference sequence). The CDR3 is CASSPEAGRNQPQHF. The CDR3 DNA reads as TGTGCCAGCAGCCCAGAGGCAGGGAGGAATCAGCCCCAGCATTTT.

J is TRBJ2-4 and V is TRBV4-1; 7 bases map to TRBD1. In germline, CDR1 is MGHRA, CDR2 YSYEKL. The V segment lost 4 bases and the J segment 0 bases; nucleotides outside the gene matches: 18. This CDR3 has 20 amino acids. The CDR3 spells CASSPSRGQSEVLAKNIQYF. As DNA, the CDR3 is TGCGCCAGCAGCCCCTCCAGGGGACAGTCAGAGGTTCTAGCCAAAAACATTCAGTACTTC.

The chain uses TRBV6-5 and TRBJ2-1, with D possibly matching TRBD1 (6 bases). V lost 4 bases to trimming and J lost 5 bases, with 15 bases between them. Germline V gene lookup returns CDR1 MNHEY and CDR2 SVGAGI. The CDR3 extends over 15 amino acids. CDR3 nucleotide sequence: TGTGCCAGCAGTTCTTCACGACAGGTGAACAATGAGCAGTTCTTC. Translating it yields CASSSSRQVNNEQFF.

The genes are TRBV18 and TRBJ1-1; perhaps TRBD1 as D (5 bases). Germline V lookup: CDR1 KGHSH, CDR2 LQKENI. The CDR3 extends over 16 amino acids. The V end lost 2 bases, the J end lost 4 bases, and 17 bases lay between the germline ends. CDR3 DNA: TGTGCCAGCTCACCAAATAACCAGGGCAGTTCCACTGAAGCTTTCTTT. Encoded protein: CASSPNNQGSSTEAFF.

The gene calls are TRBV3-1 (or the pseudogene TRBV3-2) and TRBJ1-5; possible D gene TRBD1, 5 bases. Deletions cut 0 bases from V and 4 bases from J, with 13 bases between. This CDR3 is 16 amino acids long. The germline V gene has CDR1 LGHDT and CDR2 YNNKEL (reference sequence). CDR3 in DNA: TGTGCCAGCAGCCAAGATGGCAGGGCACCGAATCAGCCCCAGCATTTT. Translated, it gives CASSQDGRAPNQPQHF.

The chain recombines TRBV3-1 (or the pseudogene TRBV3-2) with TRBJ2-1; TRBD2 might be the D (6 bases). V was clipped by 5 bases and J by 6 bases, with 17 bases between them. The V gene's germline CDR1 is LGHDT and CDR2 YNNKEL (reference sequence). CDR3 size: 15 residues. CDR3 sequence: CASSKGLGGINEQFF. The CDR3 DNA reads TGTGCCAGCAGCAAGGGGCTGGGCGGGATCAATGAGCAGTTCTTC.

The rearrangement joins TRBV30 to TRBJ2-7; maybe TRBD2 (5 bases). Germline CDR1 is GTSNPN and CDR2 is SVGIG (reference sequence). The length of the CDR3 is 13 residues. Trimming took 3 bases from V and 6 from J, leaving 15 bases between them. CDR3 amino acids: CAWRAEYGGEQYF. For the CDR3, the DNA is TGTGCCTGGAGGGCAGAGTATGGAGGCGAGCAGTACTTC.

CDR3 nucleotides: TGCGCCAGCAGCTCAGACAGGGGTGTCTATGGCTACACCTTC. Translated, it gives CASSSDRGVYGYTF. V gene TRBV4-3 combines with J gene TRBJ1-2; 8 bases align to TRBD1. V shed 5 bases and J 4 bases; nucleotides not matched to a gene: 6. The germline CDR1 and CDR2 sequences are LGHNA and YSLEER. This CDR3 region has 14 residues.

The chain couples TRBV6-5 to TRBJ2-1; TRBD2 matches at 12 bases. Germline V gene data show CDR1 as MNHEY and CDR2 as SVGAGI. V lost 8 bases to trimming and J lost 7 bases; unmatched junction nucleotides: 6. The CDR3 extends over 14 amino acids. This chain's CDR3 is CASRLAGGGNEQFF. In DNA form, the CDR3 reads TGTGCCAGCCGCCTAGCGGGAGGGGGGAATGAGCAGTTCTTC.

The chain uses TRBV14 and TRBJ1-4, with D unresolved. Germline values: CDR1 SGHDN, CDR2 FVKESK. The CDR3 covers 14 residues. V was trimmed by 4 bases and J by 0 bases, leaving 6 bases between them. CDR3 sequence reads: CASSPRTTNEKLFF. As DNA, the CDR3 is TGTGCCAGCAGCCCGCGGACAACTAATGAAAAACTGTTTTTT.

The chain recombines TRBV7-9 with TRBJ1-1; D may be TRBD1 (5 bases). This CDR3 has 13 amino acids. CDR1 SEHNR and CDR2 FQNEAQ come from the germline V gene (reference sequence). Trimming removed 8 bases at V and 5 bases at J, with 15 bases between. The DNA of the CDR3 is TGTGCCAGCGGACTAAACCAGGGAACTGAAGCTTTCTTT. Encoded protein: CASGLNQGTEAFF.

The chain carries TRBV10-3 and TRBJ2-5; TRBD1 might be the D (6 bases). The CDR3 consists of 14 residues. Germline values: CDR1 ENHRY, CDR2 SYGVKD. V was shortened by 3 bases and J by 2 bases, with 10 bases between the two germline ends. The DNA of the CDR3 is TGTGCCATCAGTGATTCCGACAGGCAAGAGACCCAGTACTTC. It is translated as CAISDSDRQETQYF.

The chain links TRBV11-3 to TRBJ2-1; 8 positions agree with TRBD2. V was pared by 1 base and J by 3 bases, with 2 bases of the junction left unmatched. Germline V lookup: CDR1 SGHNT, CDR2 YENEEA. The CDR3 is 15 residues long. The DNA for the CDR3 is TGTGCCAGCAGCTTAGGTCTAGCGGGCTACAATGAGCAGTTCTTC. It translates to CASSLGLAGYNEQFF.